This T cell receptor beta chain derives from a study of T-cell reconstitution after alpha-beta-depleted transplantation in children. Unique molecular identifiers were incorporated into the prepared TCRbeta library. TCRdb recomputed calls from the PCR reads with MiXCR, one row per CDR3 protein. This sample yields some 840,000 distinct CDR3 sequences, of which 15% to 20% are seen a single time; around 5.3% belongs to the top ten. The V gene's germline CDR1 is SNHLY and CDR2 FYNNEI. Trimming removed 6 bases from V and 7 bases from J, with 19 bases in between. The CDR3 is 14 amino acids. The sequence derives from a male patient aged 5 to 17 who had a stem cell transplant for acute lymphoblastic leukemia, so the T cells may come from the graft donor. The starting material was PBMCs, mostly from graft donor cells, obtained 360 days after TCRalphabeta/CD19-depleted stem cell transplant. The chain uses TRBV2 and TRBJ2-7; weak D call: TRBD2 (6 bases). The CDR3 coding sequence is TGTGCCAGCAGAGGGACTTTGCTGGCTCGGGAGCAGTACTTC. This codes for CASRGTLLAREQYF.